This T cell receptor (beta chain) was obtained from a study of blood T cell repertoires in COVID-19. Study overall: Samples taken during acute and convalescent COVID-19 were collected in the United States, Italy and Spain.

Per the authors' pipeline: Amplification of reference gene primers was used by the study to estimate nucleated cell counts. Method: immunoSEQ multiplex PCR; TCRdb's copy keeps in-frame clones and lacks some. V, J and clone size were drawn from that table, and D and trimming were deduced from the DNA. The table shows under 350,000 clones, with approximately 86% occurring only once. The CDR3 length is 13 residues. Trimming removed 6 bases from V and 6 bases from J; junction bases left unmatched: 5. CDR1 and CDR2 (germline): LNHDA, SQIVND (reference sequence). Residents of about 25 US areas, aged about 18 to 95 years, made up the participants. Participant-reported clinical history was the basis for cohort assignment.

Sample: PBMCs or T cells enriched from blood (not recorded which). This clonotype was sampled from a woman between 40 and 50 years old with acute COVID-19. The chain joins TRBV19 to TRBJ2-5; 9 nucleotides agree with TRBD1. CDR3 sequence (DNA): TGTGCCAGTAGCAGTGACAGGGGGAAGACCCAGTACTTC. Translation gives CASSSDRGKTQYF.